The clone carrying this TCR beta chain showed up many times. Its antigen is still unknown. The V end lost 6 bases, the J end lost 10 bases, and 16 bases lay between the germline ends. The CDR3 runs to 11 residues. The germline V gene has CDR1 DFQATT and CDR2 SNEGSKA (reference sequence). CDR3 regions of TCR beta were amplified from RNA transcripts. Investigators did first-round RT-PCR with HTBI primers, then second-round multiplex PCR. TCRdb used MiXCR to reprocess the multiplex PCR reads, holding one entry per CDR3 protein. Altogether about 550,000 distinct CDR3 sequences are present, less than 40% being singletons, with the ten largest covering about 4%. The data derive from a study of Graves' ophthalmopathy and Graves' hyperthyroidism. Study-level background: Stable hyperthyroidism denotes an absence of ophthalmopathy throughout 18 months of follow-up.

Points from the study as a whole: Researchers report that a 13-signature model separated ophthalmopathy from stable hyperthyroidism, posting under 90% sensitivity and roughly 83% specificity.

The material sequenced was peripheral blood or thyroid tissue (not recorded which). The receptor was derived from an adult man with Graves' hyperthyroidism. J is TRBJ2-7 and V is TRBV20-1; perhaps TRBD1 as D (6 bases). The CDR3: CSASTGLQQYF. CDR3 nucleotides: TGCAGTGCAAGCACAGGGCTGCAACAGTACTTC.